These 15 T cell receptor beta chains share one sample of origin, sequenced in a study of cytomegalovirus exposure and HLA in healthy donors. The data were produced by immunoSEQ multiplex PCR, yet TCRdb's version contains in-frame clones alone and is incomplete. Seen here are fewer than 80,000 clones, roughly 95% observed once, and the top ten hold 4.5%. Sequencing input: PBMCs. The source is a woman aged 18-29 years in good health and CMV-seropositive.

This chain joins TRBV2 and TRBJ1-1; the D gene is possibly TRBD1 (5 bases). The V end lost 3 bases, the J end lost 0 bases, and 8 bases lay between the germline ends. The CDR3 runs 14 residues. Germline lookup yields CDR1 SNHLY and CDR2 FYNNEI. The CDR3: CASSDWTLNTEAFF. The CDR3 DNA reads TGTGCCAGCAGTGATTGGACATTGAACACTGAAGCTTTCTTT.

The V gene is TRBV6-5, the J gene TRBJ1-4, with 7 bases aligning to TRBD1. This CDR3 is built from 14 residues. The trim removed 6 bases at V and 5 bases at J, leaving 6 bases unmatched. Germline CDR1 reads MNHEY; CDR2 reads SVGAGI. The CDR3: CASRMGQNNEKLFF. The CDR3 DNA reads as TGTGCCAGCAGGATGGGACAGAACAATGAAAAACTGTTTTTT.

With respect to this clone: The sample holds other DNA sequences that translate to the same CDR3. J is TRBJ2-1 and V is TRBV5-1; D remains ambiguous. CDR1 and CDR2 from the germline V gene are SGHRS and YFSETQ. The V gene lost 1 base and the J gene lost 0 bases, with 8 bases spanning the gap. The CDR3 extends over 15 amino acids. The CDR3 here is CASSLSESSYNEQFF. The CDR3 DNA sequence: TGCGCCAGCAGCTTGTCAGAAAGCTCCTACAATGAGCAGTTCTTC.

The rearrangement uses TRBV30 and TRBJ2-5; 7 bases match TRBD2. This CDR3 is 14 amino acids long. The V segment lost 0 bases and the J segment 5 bases; nucleotides outside the gene matches: 6. Germline V lookup: CDR1 GTSNPN, CDR2 SVGIG (reference sequence). In DNA form, the CDR3 reads TGTGCCTGGAGTGTACGGGCCGGGGGGGAGACCCAGTACTTC. Protein: CAWSVRAGGETQYF.

J is TRBJ2-7 and V is TRBV10-3; D remains ambiguous. CDR1 is ENHRY and CDR2 is SYGVKD in the germline V gene. The CDR3 is made up of 15 amino acids. The V end lost 0 bases, the J end lost 0 bases, and 9 bases lay between the germline ends. CDR3 DNA: TGTGCCATCAGTGAGTCTTCAGTCTCCTCCTACGAGCAGTACTTC. This gives the protein CAISESSVSSYEQYF.

The chain combines TRBV7-9 with TRBJ2-6, with 8 bases matching TRBD1. Germline V gene lookup returns CDR1 SEHNR and CDR2 FQNEAQ (reference sequence). This CDR3 region has 18 residues. With 5 bases clipped from V and 2 bases from J, the junction kept 11 bases outside the gene matches. Written as DNA, the CDR3 is TGTGCCAGCAGCGGGGGGAAATCAGGGGGCCCTGGGGCCAACGTCCTGACTTTC. Translated: CASSGGKSGGPGANVLTF.

The gene calls are TRBV29-1 and TRBJ2-1; no firm D call. The germline V gene has CDR1 SQVTM and CDR2 ANQGSEA. The CDR3 runs to 12 residues. The V end was cut by 3 bases, the J end by 7 bases, with 10 bases between. The CDR3 loop reads CSVDGLFNEQFF. The CDR3 coding sequence is TGCAGCGTTGATGGCCTCTTTAATGAGCAGTTCTTC.

This rearrangement joins TRBV28 to TRBJ1-5; 11 bases are shared with TRBD1. Germline CDR1 MDHEN, CDR2 SYDVKM. J gave up 0 bases and V 2 bases, and 3 bases lay outside the gene matches. The CDR3 totals 17 residues. The CDR3 region has the DNA TGTGCCAGCAGTTTAGGGACAGGGGGGATTAGCAATCAGCCCCAGCATTTT. It yields the protein CASSLGTGGISNQPQHF.

The chain carries TRBV4-3 and TRBJ2-1, with 8 nucleotides matching TRBD1. J gave up 4 bases and V 3 bases, and 8 bases lay outside the gene matches. The CDR3 runs to 16 residues. Germline CDR1 reads LGHNA; CDR2 reads YSLEER. For the CDR3, the DNA is TGCGCCAGCAGCCACGCCCCGGGACAGGCTTACAATGAGCAGTTCTTC. It translates to CASSHAPGQAYNEQFF.

The chain employs TRBV7-2 and TRBJ2-3, with D tentatively TRBD1 (6 bases). Germline assignment: CDR1 SGHTA and CDR2 FQGNSA. The length of the CDR3 is 16 residues. Trimming removed 2 bases at V and 0 bases at J, with 12 bases between. CDR3 bases: TGTGCCAGCAGCTTAAACAGGGCCTCTAGCACAGATACGCAGTATTTT. Amino acids: CASSLNRASSTDTQYF.

The chain uses TRBV7-8 and TRBJ1-2; 9 bases fit TRBD1. The CDR3 is made up of 15 amino acids. The ends lost 1 base at V and 4 bases at J; junction bases unmatched: 4. From germline, CDR1 is SGHVS and CDR2 FQNEAQ. CDR3 sequence: CASSLGTGGIYGYTF. The DNA for the CDR3 is TGTGCCAGCAGCTTAGGAACAGGGGGCATCTATGGCTACACCTTC.

This clone is a singleton in its sample. This chain uses TRBV28 with TRBJ2-7, with 12 nucleotides matching TRBD2. This CDR3 region has 16 residues. V lost 3 bases, J lost 3 bases, and 6 bases stayed unmatched. Germline V gives CDR1 MDHEN, CDR2 SYDVKM. The CDR3 sequence: CASSLASGRAGYEQYF. The CDR3 nucleotides are TGTGCCAGCAGTTTGGCTAGCGGGAGGGCCGGCTACGAGCAGTACTTC. Variable domain in full (rest from reference TRBV28 and TRBJ2-7): DVKVTQSSRYLVKRTGEKVFLECVQDMDHENMFWYRQDPGLGLRLIYFSYDVKMKEKGDIPEGYSVSREKKERFSLILESASTNQTSMYLCASSLASGRAGYEQYFGPGTRLTVT.

The chain links TRBV30 to TRBJ2-3; no clear D. The V and J ends lost 0 bases and 0 bases respectively, with 7 bases between them. The CDR3 length is 14 residues. Germline V gene sequence: CDR1 GTSNPN, CDR2 SVGIG (reference sequence). As DNA, the CDR3 is TGTGCCTGGAGTGTACGACTGAGCACAGATACGCAGTATTTT. Its translation is CAWSVRLSTDTQYF.

The V gene is TRBV29-1, the J gene TRBJ2-1, with TRBD2 matching 8 bases. V shed 4 bases and J 2 bases; nucleotides not matched to a gene: 4. The CDR3 is 14 residues long. CDR1 SQVTM and CDR2 ANQGSEA come from the germline V gene. CDR3 region: CSVAGGAAYNEQFF. CDR3 nucleotide sequence: TGCAGCGTTGCGGGGGGGGCGGCCTACAATGAGCAGTTCTTC.

This CDR3 is CASSHRSSGRAGWNEQFF. As DNA, the CDR3 is TGTGCCAGCAGCCACCGATCTAGCGGGAGGGCCGGGTGGAATGAGCAGTTCTTC. The gene calls are TRBV13 and TRBJ2-1; the match to TRBD2 covers 12 bases. CDR3 length equals 18 residues. The V gene end was trimmed by 5 bases and the J gene end by 7 bases; junction bases not matched to a gene: 15. The germline V gene has CDR1 PRHDT and CDR2 FYEKMQ (reference sequence). The whole variable domain, remainder taken from reference TRBV13 and TRBJ2-1, is AAGVIQSPRHLIKEKRETATLKCYPIPRHDTVYWYQQGPGQDPQFLISFYEKMQSDKGSIPDRFSAQQFSDYHSELNMSSLELGDSALYFCASSHRSSGRAGWNEQFFGPGTRLTVL.